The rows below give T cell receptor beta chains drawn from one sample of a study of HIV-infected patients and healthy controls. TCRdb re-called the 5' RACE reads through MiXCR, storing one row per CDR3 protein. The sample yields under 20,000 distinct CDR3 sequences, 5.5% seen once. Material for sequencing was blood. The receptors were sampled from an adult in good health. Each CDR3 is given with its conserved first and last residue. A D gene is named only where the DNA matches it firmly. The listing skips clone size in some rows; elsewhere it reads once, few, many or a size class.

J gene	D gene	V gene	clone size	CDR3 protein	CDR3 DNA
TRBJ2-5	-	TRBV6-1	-	CASSEIRDRKETQYF	TGTGCCAGCAGTGAAATTAGGGACCGAAAAGAGACCCAGTACTTC
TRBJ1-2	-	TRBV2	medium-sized	CASSDSAGYGYTF	TGTGCCAGCAGTGATTCGGCAGGCTATGGCTACACCTTC
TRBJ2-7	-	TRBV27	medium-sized	CASSLGGQNYEQYF	TGTGCCAGCAGTTTAGGGGGGCAGAACTACGAGCAGTACTTC
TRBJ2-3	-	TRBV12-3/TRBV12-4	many	CASTRRASTDTQYF	TGTGCCAGCACTCGGAGGGCTAGCACAGATACGCAGTATTTT
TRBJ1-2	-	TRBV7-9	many	CASSSSEYNYGYTF	TGTGCCAGCAGCTCCTCAGAGTATAACTATGGCTACACCTTC
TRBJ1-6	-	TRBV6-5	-	CASSTRQNSPLHF	TGTGCCAGCAGTACTCGACAGAATTCACCCCTCCACTTT
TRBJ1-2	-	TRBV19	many	CASSPRRYQGLDYGYTF	TGTGCCAGTAGCCCCAGACGTTACCAAGGGCTGGACTATGGCTACACCTTC
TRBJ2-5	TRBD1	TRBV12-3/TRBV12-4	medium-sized	CASSRQGGETQYF	TGTGCCAGCAGTCGACAGGGTGGAGAGACCCAGTACTTC
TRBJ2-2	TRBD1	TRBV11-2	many	CASSLRSRQGWTGELFF	TGTGCCAGCAGCTTACGGTCCAGACAGGGGTGGACCGGGGAGCTGTTTTTT
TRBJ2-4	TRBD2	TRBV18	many	CASSPETSGGNKNIQYF	TGTGCCAGCTCCCCCGAAACTAGCGGGGGTAACAAAAACATTCAGTACTTC
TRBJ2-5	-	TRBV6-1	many	CASSQGVSIPYF	TGTGCCAGCAGCCAGGGAGTGTCGATCCCGTACTTC
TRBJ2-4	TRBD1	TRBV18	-	CASSPGTGGDIQYF	TGTGCCAGCTCCCCCGGGACAGGGGGAGACATTCAGTACTTC
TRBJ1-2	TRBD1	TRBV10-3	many	CAISPGTGGRNYGYTF	TGTGCCATCAGTCCCGGGACAGGGGGCCGGAACTATGGCTACACCTTC
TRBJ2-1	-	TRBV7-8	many	CASSLGQLSYNEQFF	TGTGCCAGCAGCTTAGGACAGCTATCCTACAATGAGCAGTTCTTC
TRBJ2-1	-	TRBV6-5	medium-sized	CASSRRGRDEQFF	TGTGCCAGCTCCCGCCGGGGCAGGGATGAGCAGTTCTTC
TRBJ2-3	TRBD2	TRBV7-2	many	CASSSLSGGAGTQYF	TGTGCCAGCAGCTCCCTTAGCGGGGGGGCCGGTACGCAGTATTTT
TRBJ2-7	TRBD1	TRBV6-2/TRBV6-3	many	CASSRTGTAYEQYF	TGTGCCAGCAGTAGGACCGGGACAGCCTACGAGCAGTACTTC
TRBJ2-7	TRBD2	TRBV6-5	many	CASSHREDYEQYF	TGTGCCAGCAGTCACCGGGAGGACTACGAGCAGTACTTC
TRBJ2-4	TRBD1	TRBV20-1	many	CSAPTGRSKNIQYF	TGCAGTGCCCCGACAGGGCGGTCCAAAAACATTCAGTACTTC
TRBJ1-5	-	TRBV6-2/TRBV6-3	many	CASSYSTGSQPQHF	TGTGCCAGCAGTTACTCGACCGGCAGTCAGCCCCAGCATTTT
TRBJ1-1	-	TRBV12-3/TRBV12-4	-	CASTRGLNTEAFF	TGTGCCAGCACCCGAGGGTTGAACACTGAAGCTTTCTTT
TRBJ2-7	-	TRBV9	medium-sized	CASSPRIVGEQYF	TGTGCCAGCAGCCCCCGTATTGTTGGCGAGCAGTACTTC
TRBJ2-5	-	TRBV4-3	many	CASSHSVATRETQYF	TGCGCCAGCAGCCATAGTGTAGCCACCCGGGAGACCCAGTACTTC
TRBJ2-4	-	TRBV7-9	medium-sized	CASSPPLSQGGPKNIQYF	TGTGCCAGCAGCCCCCCCCTTTCCCAAGGGGGTCCCAAAAACATTCAGTACTTC
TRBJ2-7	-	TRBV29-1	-	CSVAGSTDSGVMEQYF	TGCAGCGTTGCAGGCAGTACAGACTCCGGGGTGATGGAGCAGTACTTC
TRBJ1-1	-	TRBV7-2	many	CASSLGWGAEAFF	TGTGCCAGCAGCTTAGGATGGGGGGCTGAAGCTTTCTTT